This TCR beta chain came from a study of blood T cell repertoires in COVID-19. CDR3 length: 15 amino acids. From germline, CDR1 is SGHDT and CDR2 YYEEEE. J gave up 5 bases and V 4 bases, and 9 bases lay outside the gene matches. The table came from immunoSEQ multiplex PCR; TCRdb's copy has only in-frame clones and leaves some out. The profile shows approximately 94,000 clones, around four fifths of them singletons. Sequencing was performed on peripheral blood. The receptor was derived from a man aged 65 to 79 with active or convalescent COVID-19. J is TRBJ1-5 and V is TRBV5-6; the match to TRBD1 covers 7 bases. The CDR3 loop reads CASSKTGWEDQPQHF. The CDR3 nucleotides read TGTGCCAGCAGCAAGACAGGGTGGGAGGATCAGCCCCAGCATTTT.